The next 17 T cell receptor beta chains were all read from a single sample in a study of T cell repertoires in cytomegalovirus infection. TCRdb independently ran MiXCR on the reads; one entry per CDR3 protein. The table shows around 450,000 distinct CDR3 sequences, with about 33% occurring only once. Sequences were obtained from PBMCs. The receptors originated from a human donor in good health (CMV status not recorded). Some clones in this sample may be carry-over from other donors' samples.

This clonotype came up a few times. The V call is TRBV15, the J call TRBJ2-1; D uncertain. Germline lookup yields CDR1 LNHNV and CDR2 YYDKDF (reference sequence). Between the trimmed V and J ends, which lost 1 base and 9 bases, there was a span of 7 bases. The CDR3 has 12 amino acids. The CDR3 protein is CATSRVTGEQFF. For the CDR3, the DNA is TGTGCCACCAGCAGAGTCACTGGTGAGCAGTTCTTC.

The genes are TRBV10-3 and TRBJ1-4; 9 positions agree with TRBD1. The CDR3 length is 14 residues. Germline V gene data show CDR1 as ENHRY and CDR2 as SYGVKD. J was trimmed by 8 bases and V by 6 bases; bases with no gene match: 7. CDR3 residues: CAISLTGGNEKLFF. The CDR3 nucleotides are TGTGCCATCAGCCTGACAGGGGGTAACGAAAAACTGTTTTTT.

This clonotype occurred many times. The rearrangement uses TRBV28 and TRBJ1-5; D not certain. Germline lookup yields CDR1 MDHEN and CDR2 SYDVKM. Trimming removed 4 bases at V and 6 bases at J, with 19 bases between. The CDR3 totals 16 residues. In DNA form, the CDR3 reads TGTGCCAGCAGTTCCCTATTGGGCCAACGGGGTCAGCCCCAGCATTTT. Its protein is CASSSLLGQRGQPQHF.

The chain links TRBV7-9 to TRBJ2-3, with TRBD1 matching over 9 bases. V was clipped by 5 bases and J by 4 bases; unmatched bases: 10. The germline V gene encodes CDR1 SEHNR and CDR2 FQNEAQ (reference sequence). CDR3 length: 16 amino acids. CDR3 bases: TGTGCCAGCAGCCCGGATACAGGGGGCGCATCAGATACGCAGTATTTT. Translation: CASSPDTGGASDTQYF.

This clonotype was seen a few times. The chain uses TRBV20-1 and TRBJ1-1; 7 bases line up with TRBD1. V shed 6 bases and J 4 bases; nucleotides not matched to a gene: 11. The CDR3 extends over 14 amino acids. The V gene's germline CDR1 is DFQATT and CDR2 SNEGSKA (reference sequence). CDR3 residues: CSANPPDRATEAFF. The CDR3 DNA reads TGCAGTGCCAATCCTCCCGACAGGGCCACTGAAGCTTTCTTT.

Points on this clonotype: The conserved phenylalanine or tryptophan normally closing the CDR3 is absent here, so this likely arose from a read error. CDR3 residues: CASISHRTGNGEQFL. The CDR3 coding sequence is TGTGCCAGCATCTCTCACCGGACAGGGAATGGTGAGCAGTTCTTA. The rearrangement joins TRBV7-2 to TRBJ2-1; 8 bases agree with TRBD1. Germline V CDR1 and CDR2: SGHTA, FQGNSA. V lost 7 bases to trimming and J lost 9 bases; unmatched junction nucleotides: 14. CDR3 size: 15 residues.

As to this clonotype: A much bigger clone sits one base away, suggesting this may be a read error. The genes are TRBV6-1 and TRBJ2-3; 7 positions agree with TRBD1. The CDR3 length is 15 residues. Germline CDR1 reads MNHNS; CDR2 reads SASEGT. The CDR3 region is CEGLRGRPGTDTQYF. The DNA for the CDR3 is TGTGAGGGGTTGAGGGGGCGCCCCGGCACAGATACGCAGTATTTT.

The chain carries TRBV18 and TRBJ1-2; D not certain. Trimming stripped 2 bases from V and 5 bases from J, with 21 bases between. The CDR3 runs 17 residues. Germline loops: CDR1 KGHSH, CDR2 LQKENI. CDR3 sequence (DNA): TGTGCCAGCTCACCAATCGGAACACCCCAGGAGGCATATGGCTACACCTTC. This codes for CASSPIGTPQEAYGYTF.

Regarding this clonotype: Its ends do not fully match the called genes, so a read error is possible. V usage is TRBV7-8 and J usage is TRBJ2-1, with D possibly called TRBD1 or TRBD2 (5 bases each). The CDR3 is 15 amino acids. CDR1 and CDR2 (germline): SGHVS, FQNEAQ. CDR3 residues: CASSSRDGGYNEQLF. In nucleotides, the CDR3 is TGTGCCAGCAGCTCCCGGGACGGAGGATACAATGAGCAGTTATTC. Complete variable domain (other parts from reference TRBV7-8 and TRBJ2-1): GAGVSQSPRYKVAKRGQDVALRCDPISGHVSLFWYQQALGQGPEFLTYFQNEAQLDKSGLPSDRFFAERPEGSVSTLKIQRTQQEDSAVYLCASSSRDGGYNEQLFGPGTRLTVL.

This chain joins TRBV6-6 and TRBJ1-4; TRBD1 is a possible D gene (5 bases). CDR1 is MNHNY and CDR2 is SVGAGI in the germline V gene (reference sequence). CDR3 size: 13 residues. V dropped 7 bases and J dropped 12 bases, with 18 bases sitting between them. The CDR3 coding sequence is TGTGCCAGCACTCTGGGGGGGGTGAAGGAACTGTTTTTT. It yields the protein CASTLGGVKELFF.

This clonotype was observed a few times. This chain connects TRBV4-1 to TRBJ1-1; D is perhaps TRBD1 (5 bases). Germline assignment: CDR1 MGHRA and CDR2 YSYEKL. The germline V and J ends were trimmed by 1 base and 0 bases, with 9 bases remaining between them. The CDR3 is 15 residues long. CDR3 bases: TGCGCCAGCAGCCAAGCCGGGGGAGTGAACACTGAAGCTTTCTTT. It translates to CASSQAGGVNTEAFF.

This clonotype was counted a few times. The chain employs TRBV6-2 or TRBV6-3 and TRBJ2-1, with D maybe TRBD2 (6 bases). V lost 0 bases and J lost 7, with 7 bases in between. The CDR3 covers 13 residues. Germline V gene lookup returns CDR1 MNHEY and CDR2 SVGEGT. CDR3 loop: CASSYSEGNEQFF. In DNA, the CDR3 is TGTGCCAGCAGTTACTCGGAGGGGAATGAGCAGTTCTTC.

This clonotype was counted between two and nine times. V gene TRBV7-4 combines with J gene TRBJ2-1; 11 bases are shared with TRBD2. The CDR3 is 15 residues long. Germline V gives CDR1 SGHVT, CDR2 SQSDAQ. With 5 bases clipped from V and 5 bases from J, the junction kept 5 bases outside the gene matches. The DNA of the CDR3 is TGTGCCAGCAGCCCCCTAGCGGGGGGCAACAATGAGCAGTTCTTC. It yields the protein CASSPLAGGNNEQFF.

The V and J genes are TRBV9 and TRBJ1-2, with TRBD1 matching 7 bases. The CDR3 contains 15 residues. The trim removed 3 bases at V and 2 bases at J, leaving 7 bases unmatched. The V gene's germline CDR1 is SGDLS and CDR2 YYNGEE. Here the CDR3 DNA reads TGTGCCAGCAGCGGAGGACAGGTTATAAACTATGGCTACACCTTC. It translates to CASSGGQVINYGYTF.

This sequence joins TRBV6-5 and TRBJ1-2, with unresolved D. The V gene lost 6 bases and the J gene lost 2 bases, with 10 bases spanning the gap. The CDR3 has 13 amino acids. CDR1 is MNHEY, CDR2 SVGAGI, per germline. The CDR3 is CASSPNSNYGYTF. The CDR3 DNA is TGTGCCAGCAGCCCTAACTCCAACTATGGCTACACCTTC.

This clonotype has at least ten counts. J is TRBJ1-3 and V is TRBV12-3 or TRBV12-4; tentative D call: TRBD1 (5 bases). The V gene lost 3 bases and the J gene lost 0 bases, with 12 bases spanning the gap. The CDR3 spans 16 residues. Written as DNA, the CDR3 is TGTGCCAGCAGTTTTGACAGTTCGAACTCTGGAAACACCATATATTTT. Amino acids: CASSFDSSNSGNTIYF.

V is TRBV27 and J is TRBJ1-4; the D gene is possibly TRBD1 (6 bases). CDR1 MNHEY and CDR2 SMNVEV come from the germline V gene (reference sequence). The CDR3 consists of 14 residues. V was clipped by 6 bases and J by 7 bases, with 15 bases between them. The CDR3 region has the DNA TGTGCCAGCAGGTCAGCGGGGGCAGGTGAAAAACTGTTTTTT. This sequence encodes CASRSAGAGEKLFF.